The 23 T cell receptor beta chains presented below share a single source sample, sequenced in a study of cytomegalovirus exposure and HLA in healthy donors. Amplification used 60 Vbeta primers and 13 Jbeta primers. Clones were read by immunoSEQ multiplex PCR, and TCRdb kept only the in-frame ones, dropping some. The data show 80,000 to 100,000 clones, with under 75% seen just once and less than 1.5% held by the top ten. The sequenced material came from PBMCs. These receptors originate from a female donor in good health and CMV-seronegative.

V is TRBV28 and J is TRBJ1-2; D might be TRBD1 (6 bases). Germline loops: CDR1 MDHEN, CDR2 SYDVKM. The CDR3 sequence is 15 residues long. Trimming removed 0 bases at V and 2 bases at J, with 10 bases between. The CDR3: CASSLWGARNYGYTF. CDR3 nucleotides: TGTGCCAGCAGTTTATGGGGGGCCAGGAACTATGGCTACACCTTC.

This rearrangement joins TRBV6-4 to TRBJ1-6; weak D call: TRBD1 (6 bases). The V end was cut by 0 bases, the J end by 6 bases, with 9 bases between. The CDR3 is made up of 15 amino acids. The germline V gene encodes CDR1 MRHNA and CDR2 SNTAGT. The chain's CDR3 is CASSDSSGVNSPLHF. The DNA for the CDR3 is TGTGCCAGCAGTGACTCTTCAGGGGTTAATTCACCCCTCCACTTT.

The chain employs TRBV4-3 and TRBJ1-2; TRBD1 matches 7 bases. Germline CDR1 reads LGHNA; CDR2 reads YSLEER. The CDR3 covers 15 residues. V trimming: 0 bases; J trimming: 4 bases; junction bases outside the gene matches: 5. The CDR3 is CASSQDTEGAYGYTF. DNA for the CDR3: TGCGCCAGCAGCCAAGATACCGAGGGGGCCTATGGCTACACCTTC.

The chain employs TRBV6-1 and TRBJ2-7; 7 positions match TRBD2. The trim removed 3 bases at V and 0 bases at J, leaving 5 bases unmatched. Germline V CDR1 and CDR2: MNHNS, SASEGT. The CDR3 has 15 amino acids. Written as DNA, the CDR3 is TGTGCCAGCAGTGATGGGGAGGGCGGCTCCTACGAGCAGTACTTC. Translated: CASSDGEGGSYEQYF.

The V call is TRBV2, the J call TRBJ1-1; D is ambiguous. Germline CDR1 and CDR2: SNHLY and FYNNEI. CDR3 size: 16 residues. Trimming removed 2 bases at V and 1 base at J, with 14 bases between. CDR3 sequence: CASSEPPHSGNTEAFF. The CDR3 DNA reads as TGTGCCAGCAGTGAACCCCCCCACTCGGGGAACACTGAAGCTTTCTTT.

The sample holds a few counts of this clone. This CDR3 is also generated by other DNA sequences in the sample. The chain is built from TRBV9 and TRBJ1-3; TRBD1 aligns across 11 bases. This CDR3 has 19 amino acids. Germline CDR1 is SGDLS and CDR2 is YYNGEE. Unmatched junction bases numbered 15, after V lost 4 bases and J lost 3 bases. Here the CDR3 reads CASSPRGSGTGGLGNTIYF. The CDR3 region has the DNA TGTGCCAGCAGCCCCCGAGGAAGTGGGACAGGGGGTCTTGGAAACACCATATATTTT.

In regard to this clone: The sample carries other DNA sequences with the same CDR3. The chain recombines TRBV30 with TRBJ1-5, with D unresolved. Per germline, CDR1 GTSNPN and CDR2 SVGIG (reference sequence). The CDR3 has 13 residues. Between the trimmed V and J ends, which lost 0 bases and 2 bases, there was a span of 5 bases. In nucleotides, the CDR3 is TGTGCCTGGAGTGTACGCGGCAATCAGCCCCAGCATTTT. The encoded protein is CAWSVRGNQPQHF.

This clone was counted only a few times. The CDR3 nucleotides read TGTGCCAGTAGCATTCCGGGACTCTCCTACGAGCAGTACTTC. It translates to CASSIPGLSYEQYF. The V call is TRBV19, the J call TRBJ2-7, with D maybe TRBD2 (6 bases). Germline V gene sequence: CDR1 LNHDA, CDR2 SQIVND (reference sequence). Trimming shortened V by 6 bases and J by 0 bases, and 12 bases separated the two germline ends. The CDR3 sequence is 14 residues long.

Remarks on this clone: The junction and the germline gene differ at one end; a read error may be behind it. The J gene is TRBJ2-2, the V gene TRBV7-9; a weak D match, TRBD2 (7 bases). Germline lookup yields CDR1 SEHNR and CDR2 FQNEAQ (reference sequence). This CDR3 is built from 13 residues. CDR3 loop: CSSSPGGPRELFF. CDR3 sequence (DNA): TGTTCCAGCAGCCCCGGGGGGCCAAGGGAGCTGTTTTTT.

The chain uses TRBV7-8 and TRBJ1-1, with no clear D. The CDR3 is 13 amino acids. The germline V and J ends were trimmed by 1 base and 1 base, with 4 bases remaining between them. Germline CDR1 SGHVS, CDR2 FQNEAQ. The CDR3 loop is CASSLDRNTEAFF. DNA for the CDR3: TGTGCCAGCAGCTTAGATAGGAACACTGAAGCTTTCTTT.

The gene calls are TRBV9 and TRBJ1-2, with TRBD1 matching 9 bases. The CDR3 is made up of 14 amino acids. CDR1 and CDR2 from the germline V gene are SGDLS and YYNGEE. The V segment lost 3 bases and the J segment 4 bases; nucleotides outside the gene matches: 4. In DNA, the CDR3 is TGTGCCAGCAGCGCAGACAGGGGGGGCTATGGCTACACCTTC. It encodes CASSADRGGYGYTF.

V gene TRBV2 combines with J gene TRBJ2-7, with TRBD2 identical over 7 bases. V lost 7 bases to trimming and J lost 7 bases; unmatched junction nucleotides: 10. This CDR3 is 13 amino acids long. The germline gives CDR1 SNHLY, CDR2 FYNNEI. For the CDR3, the DNA is TGTGCCAGCAAAGAAGGACTAGTCGGGGAGCAGTACTTC. This gives the protein CASKEGLVGEQYF.

This chain uses TRBV19 with TRBJ2-7; D is possibly TRBD2 (6 bases). V was pared by 2 bases and J by 0 bases, with 11 bases between. CDR3 length equals 15 residues. Looked up from germline, CDR1 is LNHDA and CDR2 is SQIVND (reference sequence). CDR3 DNA sequence: TGTGCCAGTAGTATACAAGGAGGGAGCTCCTACGAGCAGTACTTC. It translates to CASSIQGGSSYEQYF. Variable domain in full (rest from reference TRBV19 and TRBJ2-7): DGGITQSPKYLFRKEGQNVTLSCEQNLNHDAMYWYRQDPGQGLRLIYYSQIVNDFQKGDIAEGYSVSREKKESFPLTVTSAQKNPTAFYLCASSIQGGSSYEQYFGPGTRLTVT.

The rearrangement links TRBV7-9 to TRBJ1-1; D call uncertain. Germline V gene sequence: CDR1 SEHNR, CDR2 FQNEAQ (reference sequence). With 0 bases removed from V and 1 base from J, the gap between germline ends came to 9 bases. The CDR3 runs 15 residues. CDR3: CASSLAEVTNTEAFF. The CDR3 DNA reads as TGTGCCAGCAGCTTAGCGGAGGTAACGAACACTGAAGCTTTCTTT.

The chain couples TRBV29-1 to TRBJ2-1; 7 bases are shared with TRBD2. The germline V gene has CDR1 SQVTM and CDR2 ANQGSEA. This CDR3 is 12 amino acids long. V shed 7 bases and J 7 bases; nucleotides not matched to a gene: 7. The CDR3: CSAKTSVNEQFF. CDR3 nucleotides: TGCAGCGCCAAAACTAGCGTGAATGAGCAGTTCTTC.

The chain's CDR3 is CASSQALAGEETQYF. The CDR3 bases are TGCGCCAGCAGCCAAGCATTAGCGGGAGAAGAGACCCAGTACTTC. The chain employs TRBV4-1 and TRBJ2-5; 9 bases agree with TRBD2. This CDR3 has 15 residues. Germline V CDR1 and CDR2: MGHRA, YSYEKL. Germline trimming cut 1 base from V and 3 bases from J; bases unmatched to any gene: 3.

This clone is a singleton in its sample. The rearrangement links TRBV19 to TRBJ2-2; 9 bases agree with TRBD2. This CDR3 region has 13 residues. Germline CDR1 is LNHDA and CDR2 is SQIVND (reference sequence). V trimming: 8 bases; J trimming: 8 bases; junction bases outside the gene matches: 6. CDR3 sequence: CASSPSGVGELFF. CDR3 nucleotides: TGTGCCAGTTCGCCTAGCGGGGTAGGGGAGCTGTTTTTT.

The rearrangement links TRBV7-9 to TRBJ1-2, with D hard to call. This CDR3 is built from 11 residues. V was pared by 5 bases and J by 6 bases, with 7 bases between. Germline lookup yields CDR1 SEHNR and CDR2 FQNEAQ (reference sequence). The CDR3 sequence is CASSRRDGYTF. The CDR3 DNA sequence: TGTGCCAGCAGCCGGCGGGATGGCTACACCTTC. The variable domain in full, completed from reference TRBV7-9 and TRBJ1-2, reads DTGVSQNPRHKITKRGQNVTFRCDPISEHNRLYWYRQTLGQGPEFLTYFQNEAQLEKSRLLSDRFSAERPKGSFSTLEIQRTEQGDSAMYLCASSRRDGYTFGSGTRLTVV.

The rearrangement links TRBV5-5 to TRBJ1-5; TRBD1 aligns across 7 bases. Germline V gives CDR1 SGHKS, CDR2 YYEKEE (reference sequence). The CDR3 has 15 residues. V trimming: 0 bases; J trimming: 5 bases; junction bases outside the gene matches: 5. CDR3 sequence reads: CASSLAQGEYQPQHF. The CDR3 coding sequence is TGTGCCAGCAGCTTGGCGCAGGGGGAGTATCAGCCCCAGCATTTT.

This chain uses TRBV5-6 with TRBJ2-7, with D possibly being TRBD1 (5 bases). The CDR3 has 14 amino acids. The germline V gene has CDR1 SGHDT and CDR2 YYEEEE. V lost 4 bases and J 4 bases, leaving 15 bases between the germline ends. The CDR3 sequence: CASSPAWGGYEQYF. The CDR3, as DNA: TGTGCCAGCAGCCCCGCTTGGGGCGGATACGAGCAGTACTTC.

CDR3 nucleotide sequence: TGTGCCAGTAGCCCTATGGCCGACACGGGGAATCAGCCCCAGCATTTT. Amino acids: CASSPMADTGNQPQHF. The chain links TRBV19 to TRBJ1-5; unclear D gene. Germline CDR1 LNHDA, CDR2 SQIVND (reference sequence). V lost 6 bases and J lost 4, with 19 bases in between. The CDR3 contains 16 residues.

V gene TRBV5-6 combines with J gene TRBJ2-7; 12 bases map to TRBD1. Germline CDR1 reads SGHDT; CDR2 reads YYEEEE. The CDR3 covers 14 residues. Germline trimming cut 0 bases from V and 7 bases from J; bases unmatched to any gene: 2. The CDR3 DNA follows: TGTGCCAGCAGCTTGGGGGACAGGGGGCTGGAGCAGTACTTC. Protein product: CASSLGDRGLEQYF.

This chain links TRBV11-2 with TRBJ2-7; D may be TRBD2 (6 bases). V was cut by 1 base and J by 3 bases, with 16 bases left in between. CDR1 and CDR2 (germline): SGHAT, FQNNGV. This CDR3 comprises 16 residues. The CDR3, as DNA: TGTGCCAGCAGCTTAGCTGCTAGCGCGGGGATCTACGAGCAGTACTTC. Protein product: CASSLAASAGIYEQYF.